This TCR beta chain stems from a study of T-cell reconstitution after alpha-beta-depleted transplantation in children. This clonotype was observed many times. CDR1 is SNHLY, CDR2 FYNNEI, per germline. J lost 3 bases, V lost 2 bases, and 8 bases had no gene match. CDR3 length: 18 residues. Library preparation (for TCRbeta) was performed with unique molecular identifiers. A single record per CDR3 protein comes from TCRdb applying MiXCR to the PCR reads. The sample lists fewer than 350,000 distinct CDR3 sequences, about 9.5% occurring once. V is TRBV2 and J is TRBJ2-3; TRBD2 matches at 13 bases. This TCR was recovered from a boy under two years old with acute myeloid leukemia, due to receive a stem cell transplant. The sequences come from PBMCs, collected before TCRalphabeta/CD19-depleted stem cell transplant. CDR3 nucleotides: TGTGCCAGCAGTGAACGGATGGGACTAGCGGGGAGTACAGATACGCAGTATTTT. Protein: CASSERMGLAGSTDTQYF.